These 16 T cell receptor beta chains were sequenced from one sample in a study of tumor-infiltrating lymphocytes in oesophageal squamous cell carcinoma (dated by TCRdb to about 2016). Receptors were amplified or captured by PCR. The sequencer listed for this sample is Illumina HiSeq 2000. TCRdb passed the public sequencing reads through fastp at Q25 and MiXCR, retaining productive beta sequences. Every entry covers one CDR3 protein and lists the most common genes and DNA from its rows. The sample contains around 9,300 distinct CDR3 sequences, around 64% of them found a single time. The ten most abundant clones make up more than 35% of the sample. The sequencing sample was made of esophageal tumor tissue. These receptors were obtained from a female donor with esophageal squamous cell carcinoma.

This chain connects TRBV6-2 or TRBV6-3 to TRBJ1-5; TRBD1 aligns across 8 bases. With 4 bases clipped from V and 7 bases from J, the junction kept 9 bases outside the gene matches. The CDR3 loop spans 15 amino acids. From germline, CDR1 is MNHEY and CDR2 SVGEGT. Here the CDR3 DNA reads TGTGCCAGCAGTTCGGGACAGGCCATAAGACAGCCCCAGCATTTT. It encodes CASSSGQAIRQPQHF.

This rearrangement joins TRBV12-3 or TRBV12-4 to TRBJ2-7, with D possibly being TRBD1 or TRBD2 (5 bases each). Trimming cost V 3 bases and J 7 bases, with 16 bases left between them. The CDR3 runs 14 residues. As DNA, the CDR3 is TGTGCCAGCAGTTTGGACGGGGCCTTAGCTGAGCAGTACTTC. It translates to CASSLDGALAEQYF.

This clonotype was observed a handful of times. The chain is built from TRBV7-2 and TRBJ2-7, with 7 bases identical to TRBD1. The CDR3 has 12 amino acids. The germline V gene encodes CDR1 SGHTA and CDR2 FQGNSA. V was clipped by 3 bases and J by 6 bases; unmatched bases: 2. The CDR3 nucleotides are TGTGCCAGCAGCTTCGGGACAGCCGAGCAGTACTTC. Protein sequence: CASSFGTAEQYF. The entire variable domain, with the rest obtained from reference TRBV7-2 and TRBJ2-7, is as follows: GAGVSQSPSNKVTEKGKDVELRCDPISGHTALYWYRQSLGQGLEFLIYFQGNSAPDKSGLPSDRFSAERTGGSVSTLTIQRTQQEDSAVYLCASSFGTAEQYFGPGTRLTVT.

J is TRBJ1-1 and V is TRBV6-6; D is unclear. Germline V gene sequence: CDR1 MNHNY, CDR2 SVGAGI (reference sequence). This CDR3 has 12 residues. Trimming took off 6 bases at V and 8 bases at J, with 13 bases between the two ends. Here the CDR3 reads CASRYEGSEAFF. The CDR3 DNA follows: TGTGCCAGCAGGTATGAGGGATCGGAAGCTTTCTTT.

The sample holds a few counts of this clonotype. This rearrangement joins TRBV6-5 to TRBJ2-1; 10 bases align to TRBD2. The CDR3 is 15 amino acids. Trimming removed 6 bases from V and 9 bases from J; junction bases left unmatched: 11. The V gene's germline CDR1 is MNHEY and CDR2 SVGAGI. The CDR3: CASRRSSGSFSEQFF. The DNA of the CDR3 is TGTGCCAGCAGACGGTCTAGCGGGAGTTTCAGTGAGCAGTTCTTC.

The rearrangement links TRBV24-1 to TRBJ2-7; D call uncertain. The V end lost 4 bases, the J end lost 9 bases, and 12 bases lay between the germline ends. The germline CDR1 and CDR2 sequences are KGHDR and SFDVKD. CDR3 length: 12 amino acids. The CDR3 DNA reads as TGTGCCACCAGTGACGGAAGAAGAAGGCAGTACTTC. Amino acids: CATSDGRRRQYF.

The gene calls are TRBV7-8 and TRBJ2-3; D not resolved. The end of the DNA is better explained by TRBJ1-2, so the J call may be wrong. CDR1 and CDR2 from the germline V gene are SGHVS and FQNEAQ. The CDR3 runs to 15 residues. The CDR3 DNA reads TGTGCCAGCAGCCCAGCAGATACAGTGAGCTATGGCTACACCTTC. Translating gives CASSPADTVSYGYTF.

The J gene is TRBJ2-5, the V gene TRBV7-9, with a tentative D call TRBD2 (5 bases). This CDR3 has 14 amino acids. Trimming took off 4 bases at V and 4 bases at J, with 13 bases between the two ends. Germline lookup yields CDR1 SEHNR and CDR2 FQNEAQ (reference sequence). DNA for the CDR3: TGTGCCAGCAGCTCCCCCCTCCGGGGAGAGACCCAGTACTTC. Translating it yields CASSSPLRGETQYF.

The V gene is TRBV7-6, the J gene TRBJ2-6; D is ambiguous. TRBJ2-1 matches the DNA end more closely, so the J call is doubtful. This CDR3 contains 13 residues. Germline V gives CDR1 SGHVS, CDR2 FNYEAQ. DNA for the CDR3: TGTGCCAGCACCGGGTCCCAATCCGGGGAGCAGTTCTTC. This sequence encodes CASTGSQSGEQFF.

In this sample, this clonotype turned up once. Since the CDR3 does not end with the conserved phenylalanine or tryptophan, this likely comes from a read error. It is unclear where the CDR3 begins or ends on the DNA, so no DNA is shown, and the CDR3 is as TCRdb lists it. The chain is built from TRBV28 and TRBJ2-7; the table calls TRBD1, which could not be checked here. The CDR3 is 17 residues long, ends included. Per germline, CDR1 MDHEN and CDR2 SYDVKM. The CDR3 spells CASSSYRGLVDGYTFGS.

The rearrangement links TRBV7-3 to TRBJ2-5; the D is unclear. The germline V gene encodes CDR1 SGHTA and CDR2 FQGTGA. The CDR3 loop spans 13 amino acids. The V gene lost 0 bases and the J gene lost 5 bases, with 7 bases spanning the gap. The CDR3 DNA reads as TGTGCCAGCAGCTTAACGGGTTTGGAGACCCAGTACTTC. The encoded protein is CASSLTGLETQYF.

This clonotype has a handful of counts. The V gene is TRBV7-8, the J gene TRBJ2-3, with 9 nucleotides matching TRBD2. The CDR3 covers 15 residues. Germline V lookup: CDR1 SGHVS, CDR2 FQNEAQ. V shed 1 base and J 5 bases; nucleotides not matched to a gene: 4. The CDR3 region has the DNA TGTGCCAGCAGCTTAGGCCTAGCGGGATTAGATACGCAGTATTTT. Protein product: CASSLGLAGLDTQYF.

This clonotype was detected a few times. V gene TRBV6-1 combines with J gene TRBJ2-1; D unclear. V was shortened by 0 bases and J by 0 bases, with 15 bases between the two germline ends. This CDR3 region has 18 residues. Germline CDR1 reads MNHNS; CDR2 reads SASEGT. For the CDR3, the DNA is TGTGCCAGCAGTGAAGCAGGTATAGGGCTAAGCTCCTACAATGAGCAGTTCTTC. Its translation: CASSEAGIGLSSYNEQFF.

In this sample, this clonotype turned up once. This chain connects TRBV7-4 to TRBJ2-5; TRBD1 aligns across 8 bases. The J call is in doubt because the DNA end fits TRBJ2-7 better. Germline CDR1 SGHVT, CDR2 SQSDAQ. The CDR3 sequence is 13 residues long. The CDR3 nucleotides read TGTGCCAGCAGCGGACAGGGTACTGCCGAGCAGTACTTC. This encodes CASSGQGTAEQYF.

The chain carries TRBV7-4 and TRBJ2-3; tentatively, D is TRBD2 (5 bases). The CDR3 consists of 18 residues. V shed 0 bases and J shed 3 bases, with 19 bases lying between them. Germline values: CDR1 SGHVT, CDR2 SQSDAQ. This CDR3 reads CASSLAVLAPTRTDTQYF. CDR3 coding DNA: TGTGCCAGCAGCTTAGCGGTGCTAGCTCCCACCCGGACAGATACGCAGTATTTT.

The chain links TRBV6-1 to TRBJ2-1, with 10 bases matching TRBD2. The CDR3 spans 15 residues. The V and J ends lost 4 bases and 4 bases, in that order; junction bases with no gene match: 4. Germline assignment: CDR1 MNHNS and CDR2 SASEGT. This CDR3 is CASSGRAGGYNEQFF. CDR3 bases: TGTGCCAGCAGTGGTCGAGCGGGAGGGTACAATGAGCAGTTCTTC.